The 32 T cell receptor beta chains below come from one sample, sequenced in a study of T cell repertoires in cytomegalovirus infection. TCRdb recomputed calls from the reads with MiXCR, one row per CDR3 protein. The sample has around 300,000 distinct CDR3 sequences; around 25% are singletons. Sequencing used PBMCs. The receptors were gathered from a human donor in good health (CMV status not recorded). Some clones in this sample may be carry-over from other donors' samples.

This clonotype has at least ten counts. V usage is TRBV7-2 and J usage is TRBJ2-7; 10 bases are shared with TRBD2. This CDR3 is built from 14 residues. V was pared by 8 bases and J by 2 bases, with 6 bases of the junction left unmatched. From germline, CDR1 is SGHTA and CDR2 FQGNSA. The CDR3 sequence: CASGPTSGPYEQYF. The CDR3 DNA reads TGTGCCAGCGGCCCGACTAGCGGGCCCTACGAGCAGTACTTC.

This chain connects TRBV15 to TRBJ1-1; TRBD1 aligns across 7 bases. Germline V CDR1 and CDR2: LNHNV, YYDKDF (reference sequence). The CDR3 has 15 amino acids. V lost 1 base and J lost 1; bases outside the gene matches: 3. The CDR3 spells CATSRGGTANTEAFF. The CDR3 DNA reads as TGTGCCACCAGCAGAGGCGGGACAGCGAACACTGAAGCTTTCTTT. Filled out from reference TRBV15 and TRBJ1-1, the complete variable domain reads DAMVIQNPRYQVTQFGKPVTLSCSQTLNHNVMYWYQQKSSQAPKLLFHYYDKDFNNEADTPDNFQSRRPNTSFCFLDIRSPGLGDTAMYLCATSRGGTANTEAFFGQGTRLTVV.

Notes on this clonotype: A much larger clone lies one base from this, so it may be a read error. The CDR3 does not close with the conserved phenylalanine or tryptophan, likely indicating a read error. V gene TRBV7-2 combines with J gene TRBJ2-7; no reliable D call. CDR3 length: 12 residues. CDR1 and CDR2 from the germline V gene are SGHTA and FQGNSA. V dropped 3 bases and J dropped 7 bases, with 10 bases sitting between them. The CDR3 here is CASSLSFREQYY. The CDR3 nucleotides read TGTGCCAGCAGCTTGAGCTTCAGGGAGCAGTACTAC.

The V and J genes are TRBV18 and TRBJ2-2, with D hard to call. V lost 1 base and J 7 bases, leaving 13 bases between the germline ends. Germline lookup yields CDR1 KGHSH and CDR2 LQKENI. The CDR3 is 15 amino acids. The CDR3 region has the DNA TGTGCCAGCTCACCACGCGCGGATTCCGGCGGGGAGCTGTTTTTT. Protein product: CASSPRADSGGELFF.

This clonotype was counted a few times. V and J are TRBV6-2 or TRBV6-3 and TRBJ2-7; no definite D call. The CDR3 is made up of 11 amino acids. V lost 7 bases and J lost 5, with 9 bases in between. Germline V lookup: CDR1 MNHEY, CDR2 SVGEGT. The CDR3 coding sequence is TGTGCCAGCAACCGACTCCACGAGCAGTACTTC. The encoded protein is CASNRLHEQYF.

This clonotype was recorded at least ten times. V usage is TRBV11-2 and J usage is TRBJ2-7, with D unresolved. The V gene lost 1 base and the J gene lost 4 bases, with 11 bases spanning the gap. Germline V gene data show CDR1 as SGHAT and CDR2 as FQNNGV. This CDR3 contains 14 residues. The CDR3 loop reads CASSLAHRGYEQYF. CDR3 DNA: TGTGCCAGCAGCTTAGCCCACCGAGGATACGAGCAGTACTTC.

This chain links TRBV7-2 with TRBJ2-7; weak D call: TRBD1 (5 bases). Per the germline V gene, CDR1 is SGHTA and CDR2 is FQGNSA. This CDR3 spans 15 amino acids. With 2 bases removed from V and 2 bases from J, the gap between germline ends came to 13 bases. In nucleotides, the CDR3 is TGTGCCAGCAGCTTAACCCAGGGTGCGACCTACGAGCAGTACTTC. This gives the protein CASSLTQGATYEQYF.

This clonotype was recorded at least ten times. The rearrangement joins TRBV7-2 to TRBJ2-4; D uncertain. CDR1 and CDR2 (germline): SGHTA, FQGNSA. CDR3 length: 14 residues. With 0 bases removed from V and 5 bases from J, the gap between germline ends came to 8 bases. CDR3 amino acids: CASSLAPGENIQYF. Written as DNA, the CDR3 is TGTGCCAGCAGCTTAGCCCCAGGAGAAAACATTCAGTACTTC.

CDR3 nucleotide sequence: TGTGCCAGCAGTCGGGACATATCTGAAAAACTGTTTTTT. Its protein product is CASSRDISEKLFF. V is TRBV2 and J is TRBJ1-4, with a tentative D call TRBD1 (6 bases). The V end was cut by 5 bases, the J end by 7 bases, with 11 bases between. CDR1 is SNHLY, CDR2 FYNNEI, per germline. This CDR3 comprises 13 residues. Full variable domain (remainder filled in from reference TRBV2 and TRBJ1-4): EPEVTQTPSHQVTQMGQEVILRCVPISNHLYFYWYRQILGQKVEFLVSFYNNEISEKSEIFDDQFSVERPDGSNFTLKIRSTKLEDSAMYFCASSRDISEKLFFGSGTQLSVL.

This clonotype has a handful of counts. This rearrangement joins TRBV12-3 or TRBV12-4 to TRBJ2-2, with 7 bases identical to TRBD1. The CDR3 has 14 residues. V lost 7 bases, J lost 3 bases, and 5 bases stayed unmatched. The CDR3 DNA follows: TGTGCCAGCATCCTAGGGACAGACACCGGGGAGCTGTTTTTT. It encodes CASILGTDTGELFF.

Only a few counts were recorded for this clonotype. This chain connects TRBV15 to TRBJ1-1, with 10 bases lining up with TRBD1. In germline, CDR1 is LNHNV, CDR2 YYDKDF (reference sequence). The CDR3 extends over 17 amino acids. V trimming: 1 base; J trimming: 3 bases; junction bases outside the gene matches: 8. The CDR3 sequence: CATSRASGQGRDTEAFF. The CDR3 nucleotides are TGTGCCACCAGCAGAGCCTCGGGACAGGGGAGGGACACTGAAGCTTTCTTT. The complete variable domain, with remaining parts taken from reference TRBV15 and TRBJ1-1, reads DAMVIQNPRYQVTQFGKPVTLSCSQTLNHNVMYWYQQKSSQAPKLLFHYYDKDFNNEADTPDNFQSRRPNTSFCFLDIRSPGLGDTAMYLCATSRASGQGRDTEAFFGQGTRLTVV.

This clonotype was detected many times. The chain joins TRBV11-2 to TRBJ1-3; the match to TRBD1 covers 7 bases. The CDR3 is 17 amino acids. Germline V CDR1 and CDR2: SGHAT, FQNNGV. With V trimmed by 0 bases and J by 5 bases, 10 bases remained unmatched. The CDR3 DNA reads TGTGCCAGCAGCTTAGATAGGTACCGGGACAGCAGAAACACCATATATTTT. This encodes CASSLDRYRDSRNTIYF.

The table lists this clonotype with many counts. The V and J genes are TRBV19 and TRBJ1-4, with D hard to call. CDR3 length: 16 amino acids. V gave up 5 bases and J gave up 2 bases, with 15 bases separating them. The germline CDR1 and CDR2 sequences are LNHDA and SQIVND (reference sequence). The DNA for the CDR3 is TGTGCCAGTAGTGTCCCTACTGAGGCGACTAATGAAAAACTGTTTTTT. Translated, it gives CASSVPTEATNEKLFF. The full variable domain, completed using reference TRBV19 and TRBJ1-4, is DGGITQSPKYLFRKEGQNVTLSCEQNLNHDAMYWYRQDPGQGLRLIYYSQIVNDFQKGDIAEGYSVSREKKESFPLTVTSAQKNPTAFYLCASSVPTEATNEKLFFGSGTQLSVL.

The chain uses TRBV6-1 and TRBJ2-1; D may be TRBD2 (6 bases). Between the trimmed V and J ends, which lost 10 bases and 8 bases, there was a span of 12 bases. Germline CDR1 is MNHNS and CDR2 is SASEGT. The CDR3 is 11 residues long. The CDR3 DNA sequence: TGTGCCACCTCTTGGGGGGATGAGCAGTTCTTC. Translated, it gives CATSWGDEQFF.

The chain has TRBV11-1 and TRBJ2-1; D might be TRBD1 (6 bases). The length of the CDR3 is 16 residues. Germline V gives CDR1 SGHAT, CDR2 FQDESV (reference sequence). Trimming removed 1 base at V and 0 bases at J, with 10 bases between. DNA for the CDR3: TGTGCCAGCAGCTTAGTAGGGGGATACTCCTACAATGAGCAGTTCTTC. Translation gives CASSLVGGYSYNEQFF.

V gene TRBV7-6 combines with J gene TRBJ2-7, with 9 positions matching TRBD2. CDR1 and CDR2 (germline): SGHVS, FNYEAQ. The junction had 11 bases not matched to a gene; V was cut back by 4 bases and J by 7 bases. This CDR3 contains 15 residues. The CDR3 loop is CASSYSGRAPWEQYF. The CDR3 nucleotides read TGTGCCAGCAGCTATAGCGGGAGAGCCCCTTGGGAGCAGTACTTC.

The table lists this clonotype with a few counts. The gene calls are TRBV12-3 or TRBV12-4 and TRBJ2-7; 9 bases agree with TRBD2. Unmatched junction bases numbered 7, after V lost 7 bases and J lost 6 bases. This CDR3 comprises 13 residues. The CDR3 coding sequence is TGTGCCAGCACCTCAGGAGCGGGAGGCGAGCAGTACTTC. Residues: CASTSGAGGEQYF.

CDR3 bases: TGTGCCAGCAGTTCGCACAAGCGGGGTCAGCCCCAGCATTTT. Its protein product is CASSSHKRGQPQHF. The V call is TRBV27, the J call TRBJ1-5; D is unresolved. This CDR3 contains 14 residues. CDR1 and CDR2 from the germline V gene are MNHEY and SMNVEV (reference sequence). V shed 4 bases and J shed 6 bases, with 13 bases lying between them.

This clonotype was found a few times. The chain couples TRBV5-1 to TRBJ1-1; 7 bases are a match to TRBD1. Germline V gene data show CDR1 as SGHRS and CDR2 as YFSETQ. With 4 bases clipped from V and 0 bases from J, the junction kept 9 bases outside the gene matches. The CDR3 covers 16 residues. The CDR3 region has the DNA TGCGCCAGCAGCCCCGTAACCGGGACAGTGAACACTGAAGCTTTCTTT. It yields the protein CASSPVTGTVNTEAFF.

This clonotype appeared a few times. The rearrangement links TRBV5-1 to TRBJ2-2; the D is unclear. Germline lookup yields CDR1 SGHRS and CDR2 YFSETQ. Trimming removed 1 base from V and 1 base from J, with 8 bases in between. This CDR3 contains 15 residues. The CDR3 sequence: CASSLSERNTGELFF. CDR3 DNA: TGCGCCAGCAGCTTGTCGGAGCGGAACACCGGGGAGCTGTTTTTT. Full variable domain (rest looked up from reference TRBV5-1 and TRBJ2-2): KAGVTQTPRYLIKTRGQQVTLSCSPISGHRSVSWYQQTPGQGLQFLFEYFSETQRNKGNFPGRFSGRQFSNSRSEMNVSTLELGDSALYLCASSLSERNTGELFFGEGSRLTVL.

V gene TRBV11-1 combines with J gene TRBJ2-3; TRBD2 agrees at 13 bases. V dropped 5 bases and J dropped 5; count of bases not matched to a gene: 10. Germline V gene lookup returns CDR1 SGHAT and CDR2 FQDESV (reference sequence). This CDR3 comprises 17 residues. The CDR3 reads CASSPGLAGVVGDTQYF. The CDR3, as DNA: TGTGCCAGCAGCCCAGGACTAGCGGGGGTAGTAGGAGATACGCAGTATTTT.

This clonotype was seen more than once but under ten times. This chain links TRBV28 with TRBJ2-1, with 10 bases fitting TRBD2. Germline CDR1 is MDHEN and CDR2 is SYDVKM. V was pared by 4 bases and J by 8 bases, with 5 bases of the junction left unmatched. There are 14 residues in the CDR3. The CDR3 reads CASSSGLAEYEQFF. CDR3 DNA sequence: TGTGCCAGCAGTTCTGGACTAGCGGAATATGAGCAGTTCTTC.

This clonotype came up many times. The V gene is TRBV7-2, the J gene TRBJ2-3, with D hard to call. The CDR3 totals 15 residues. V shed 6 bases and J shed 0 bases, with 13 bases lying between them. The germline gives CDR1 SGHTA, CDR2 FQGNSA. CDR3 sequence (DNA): TGTGCCAGCAGTTACCAGACACAAAGCACAGATACGCAGTATTTT. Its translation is CASSYQTQSTDTQYF.

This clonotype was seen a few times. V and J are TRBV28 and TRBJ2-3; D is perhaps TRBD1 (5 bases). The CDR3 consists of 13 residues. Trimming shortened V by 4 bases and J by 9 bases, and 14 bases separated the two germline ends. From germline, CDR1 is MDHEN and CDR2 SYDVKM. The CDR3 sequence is CASSSYRQTTQYF. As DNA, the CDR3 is TGTGCCAGCAGTTCCTACAGGCAAACCACGCAGTATTTT.

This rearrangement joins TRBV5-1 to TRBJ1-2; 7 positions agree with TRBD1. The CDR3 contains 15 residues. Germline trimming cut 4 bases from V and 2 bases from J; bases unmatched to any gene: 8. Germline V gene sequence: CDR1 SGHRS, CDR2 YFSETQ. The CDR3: CASSASAGQNYGYTF. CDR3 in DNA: TGCGCCAGCAGCGCGAGTGCGGGACAGAACTATGGCTACACCTTC.

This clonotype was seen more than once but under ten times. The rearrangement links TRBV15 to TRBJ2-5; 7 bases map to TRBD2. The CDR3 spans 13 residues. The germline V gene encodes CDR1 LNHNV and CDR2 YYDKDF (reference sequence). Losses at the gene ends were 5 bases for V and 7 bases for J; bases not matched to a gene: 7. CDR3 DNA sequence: TGTGCCACCAGCCAGAGCGGGATCACGACCCAGTACTTC. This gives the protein CATSQSGITTQYF.

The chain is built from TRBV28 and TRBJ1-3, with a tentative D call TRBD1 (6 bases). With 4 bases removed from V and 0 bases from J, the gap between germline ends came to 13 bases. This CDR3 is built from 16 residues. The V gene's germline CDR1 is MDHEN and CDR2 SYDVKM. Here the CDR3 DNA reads TGTGCCAGCAGTTACAGGGACGGATACTCTGGAAACACCATATATTTT. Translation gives CASSYRDGYSGNTIYF.

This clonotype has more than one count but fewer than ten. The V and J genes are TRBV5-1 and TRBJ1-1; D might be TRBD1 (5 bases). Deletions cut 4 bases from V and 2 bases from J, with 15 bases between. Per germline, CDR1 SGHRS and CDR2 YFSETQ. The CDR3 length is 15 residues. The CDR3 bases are TGCGCCAGCAGCCCCCTGGTAGGGGATAACACTGAAGCTTTCTTT. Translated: CASSPLVGDNTEAFF.

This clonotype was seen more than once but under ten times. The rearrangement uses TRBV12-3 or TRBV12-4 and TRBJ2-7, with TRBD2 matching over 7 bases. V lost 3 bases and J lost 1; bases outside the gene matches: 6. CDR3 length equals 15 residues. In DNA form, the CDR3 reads TGTGCCAGCAGTTTGAGGGAGGGCCAGTCCTACGAGCAGTACTTC. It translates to CASSLREGQSYEQYF.

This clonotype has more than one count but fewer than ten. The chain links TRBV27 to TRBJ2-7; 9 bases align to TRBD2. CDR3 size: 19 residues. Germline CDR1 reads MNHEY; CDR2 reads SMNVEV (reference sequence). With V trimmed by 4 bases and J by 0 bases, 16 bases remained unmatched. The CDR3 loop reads CASSSMTFRLADFSYEQYF. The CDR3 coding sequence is TGTGCCAGCAGTTCAATGACATTTAGACTAGCGGACTTCTCCTACGAGCAGTACTTC.

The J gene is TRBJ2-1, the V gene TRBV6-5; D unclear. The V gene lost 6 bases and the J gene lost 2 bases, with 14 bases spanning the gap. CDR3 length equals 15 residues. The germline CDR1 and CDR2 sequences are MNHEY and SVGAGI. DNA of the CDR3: TGTGCCAGCAGGTATATTCTTGCCCCCTACAATGAGCAGTTCTTC. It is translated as CASRYILAPYNEQFF.

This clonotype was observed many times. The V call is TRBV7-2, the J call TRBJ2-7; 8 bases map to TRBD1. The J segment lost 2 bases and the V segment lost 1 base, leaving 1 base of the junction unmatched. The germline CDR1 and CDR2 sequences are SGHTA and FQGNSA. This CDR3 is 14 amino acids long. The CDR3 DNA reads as TGTGCCAGCAGCTTAGAGGGACAGGCCTACGAGCAGTACTTC. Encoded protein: CASSLEGQAYEQYF.